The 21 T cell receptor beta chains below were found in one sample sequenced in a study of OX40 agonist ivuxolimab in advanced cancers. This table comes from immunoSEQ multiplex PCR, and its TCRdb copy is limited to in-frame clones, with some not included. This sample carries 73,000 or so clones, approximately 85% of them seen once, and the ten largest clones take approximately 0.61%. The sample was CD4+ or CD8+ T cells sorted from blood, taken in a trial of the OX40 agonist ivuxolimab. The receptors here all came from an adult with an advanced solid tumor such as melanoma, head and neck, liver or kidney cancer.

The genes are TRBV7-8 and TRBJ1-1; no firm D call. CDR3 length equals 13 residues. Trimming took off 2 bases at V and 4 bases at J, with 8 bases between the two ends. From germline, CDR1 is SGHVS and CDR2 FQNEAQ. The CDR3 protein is CASSLSSATEAFF. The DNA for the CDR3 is TGTGCCAGCAGCTTATCCAGCGCCACTGAAGCTTTCTTT.

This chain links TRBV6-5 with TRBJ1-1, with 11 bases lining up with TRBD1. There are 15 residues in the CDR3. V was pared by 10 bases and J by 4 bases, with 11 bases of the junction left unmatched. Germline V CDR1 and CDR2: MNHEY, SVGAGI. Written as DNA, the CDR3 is TGTGCCACTACCTCTGGGGGACAGGGGGGCACTGAAGCTTTCTTT. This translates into CATTSGGQGGTEAFF.

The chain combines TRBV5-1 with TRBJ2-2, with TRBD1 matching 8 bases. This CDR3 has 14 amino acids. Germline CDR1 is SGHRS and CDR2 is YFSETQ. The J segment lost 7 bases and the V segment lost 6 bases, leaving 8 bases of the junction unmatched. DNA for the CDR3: TGCGCCAGCACCCCGGACAGGGAAAACGGGGAGCTGTTTTTT. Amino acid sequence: CASTPDRENGELFF. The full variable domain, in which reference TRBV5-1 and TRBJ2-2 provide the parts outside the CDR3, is KAGVTQTPRYLIKTRGQQVTLSCSPISGHRSVSWYQQTPGQGLQFLFEYFSETQRNKGNFPGRFSGRQFSNSRSEMNVSTLELGDSALYLCASTPDRENGELFFGEGSRLTVL.

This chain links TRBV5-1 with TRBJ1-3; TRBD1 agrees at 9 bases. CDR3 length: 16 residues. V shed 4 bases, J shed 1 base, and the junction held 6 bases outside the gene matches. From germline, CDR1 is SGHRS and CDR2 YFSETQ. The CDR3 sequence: CASSPMTGGSGNTIYF. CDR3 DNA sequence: TGCGCCAGCAGCCCTATGACAGGGGGTTCTGGAAACACCATATATTTT.

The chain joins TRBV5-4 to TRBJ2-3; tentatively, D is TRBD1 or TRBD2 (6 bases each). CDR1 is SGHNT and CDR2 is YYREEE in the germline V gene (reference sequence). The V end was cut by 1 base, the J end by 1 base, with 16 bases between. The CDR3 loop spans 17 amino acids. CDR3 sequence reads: CASSLPPGAKRTDTQYF. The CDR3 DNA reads TGTGCCAGCAGCTTGCCGCCGGGGGCAAAACGCACAGATACGCAGTATTTT.

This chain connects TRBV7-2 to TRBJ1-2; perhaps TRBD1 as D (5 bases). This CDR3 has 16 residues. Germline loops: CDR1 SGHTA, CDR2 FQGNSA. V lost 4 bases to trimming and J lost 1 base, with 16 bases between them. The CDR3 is CASSSAPGLNNYGYTF. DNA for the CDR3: TGTGCCAGCAGCTCAGCACCGGGACTTAATAACTATGGCTACACCTTC.

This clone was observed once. The CDR3 loop reads CASSSPPTAEAFF. The CDR3 DNA follows: TGTGCCAGCAGCTCGCCTCCGACAGCTGAAGCTTTCTTT. J is TRBJ1-1 and V is TRBV7-9, with D possibly being TRBD1 (5 bases). The ends were cut back, 4 bases at V and 6 bases at J, with 12 bases in the middle. This CDR3 is built from 13 residues. The germline CDR1 and CDR2 sequences are SEHNR and FQNEAQ (reference sequence).

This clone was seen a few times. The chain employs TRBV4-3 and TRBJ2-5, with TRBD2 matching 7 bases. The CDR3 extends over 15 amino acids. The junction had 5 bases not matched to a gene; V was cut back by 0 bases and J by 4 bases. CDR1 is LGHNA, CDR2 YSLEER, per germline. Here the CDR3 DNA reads TGCGCCAGCAGCCAAGATGCGGGGGTAGGAGAGACCCAGTACTTC. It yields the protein CASSQDAGVGETQYF.

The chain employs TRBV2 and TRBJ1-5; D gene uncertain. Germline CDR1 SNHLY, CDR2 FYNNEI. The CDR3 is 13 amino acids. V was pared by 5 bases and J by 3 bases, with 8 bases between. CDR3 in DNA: TGTGCCAGCAGTAAGGACTCCAATCAGCCCCAGCATTTT. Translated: CASSKDSNQPQHF.

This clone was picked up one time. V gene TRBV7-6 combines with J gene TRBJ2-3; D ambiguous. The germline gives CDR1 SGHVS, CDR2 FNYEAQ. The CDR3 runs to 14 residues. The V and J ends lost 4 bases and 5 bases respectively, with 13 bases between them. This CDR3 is CASSSPGPLDTQYF. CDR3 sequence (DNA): TGTGCCAGCAGCTCACCGGGTCCATTAGATACGCAGTATTTT.

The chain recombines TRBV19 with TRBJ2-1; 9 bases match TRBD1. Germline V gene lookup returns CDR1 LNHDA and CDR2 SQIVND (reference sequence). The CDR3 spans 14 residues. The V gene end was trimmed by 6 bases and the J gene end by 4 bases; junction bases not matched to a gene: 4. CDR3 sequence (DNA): TGTGCCAGTAGGGACGGACAGGGGTACAATGAGCAGTTCTTC. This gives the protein CASRDGQGYNEQFF.

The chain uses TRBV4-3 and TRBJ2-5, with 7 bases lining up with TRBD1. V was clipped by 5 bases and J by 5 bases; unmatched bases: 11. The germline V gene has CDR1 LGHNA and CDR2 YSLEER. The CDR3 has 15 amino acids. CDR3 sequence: CASSSIRQGSETQYF. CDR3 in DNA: TGCGCCAGCAGCTCTATCCGACAGGGTTCGGAGACCCAGTACTTC.

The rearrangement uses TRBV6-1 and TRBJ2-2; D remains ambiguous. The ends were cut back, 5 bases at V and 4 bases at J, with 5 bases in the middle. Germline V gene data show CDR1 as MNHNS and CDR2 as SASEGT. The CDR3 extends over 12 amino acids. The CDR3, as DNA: TGTGCCAGCAGTTTCTTCACCGGGGAGCTGTTTTTT. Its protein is CASSFFTGELFF.

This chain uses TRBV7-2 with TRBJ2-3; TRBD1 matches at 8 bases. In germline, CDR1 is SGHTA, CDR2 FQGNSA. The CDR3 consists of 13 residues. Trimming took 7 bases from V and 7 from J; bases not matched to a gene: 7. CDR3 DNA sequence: TGTGCCAGCACCCAAACAGGGGGGAATACGCAGTATTTT. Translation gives CASTQTGGNTQYF.

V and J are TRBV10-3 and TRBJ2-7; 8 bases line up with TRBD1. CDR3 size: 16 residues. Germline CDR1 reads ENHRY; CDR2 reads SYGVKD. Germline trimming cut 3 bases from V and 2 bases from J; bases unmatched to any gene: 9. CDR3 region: CAISDVGGTGTYEQYF. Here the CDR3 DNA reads TGTGCCATCAGTGACGTAGGGGGGACAGGAACCTACGAGCAGTACTTC.

The CDR3 protein is CASRDREAGELFF. The CDR3 DNA is TGTGCCAGCAGGGACAGGGAGGCCGGGGAGCTGTTTTTT. The chain carries TRBV2 and TRBJ2-2; 8 nucleotides match TRBD1. From germline, CDR1 is SNHLY and CDR2 FYNNEI. The CDR3 totals 13 residues. V shed 6 bases and J 6 bases; nucleotides not matched to a gene: 3.

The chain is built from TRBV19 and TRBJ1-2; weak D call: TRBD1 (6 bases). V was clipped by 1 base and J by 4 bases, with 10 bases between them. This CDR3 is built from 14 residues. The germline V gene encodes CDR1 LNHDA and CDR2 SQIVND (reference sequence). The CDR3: CASSIGTDIYGYTF. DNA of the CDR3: TGTGCCAGTAGTATAGGGACAGACATCTATGGCTACACCTTC.

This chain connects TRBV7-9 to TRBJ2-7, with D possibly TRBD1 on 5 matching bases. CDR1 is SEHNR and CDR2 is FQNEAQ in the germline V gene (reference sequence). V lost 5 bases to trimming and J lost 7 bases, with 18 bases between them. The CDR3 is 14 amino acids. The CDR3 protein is CASSPRGNNPEQYF. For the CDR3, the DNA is TGTGCCAGCAGCCCTAGGGGTAACAACCCTGAGCAGTACTTC.

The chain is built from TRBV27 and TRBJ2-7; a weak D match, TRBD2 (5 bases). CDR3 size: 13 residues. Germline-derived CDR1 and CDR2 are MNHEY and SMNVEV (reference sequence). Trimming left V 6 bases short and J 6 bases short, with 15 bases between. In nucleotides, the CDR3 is TGTGCCAGCAGACTAGTATGGGTGGGCGAGCAGTACTTC. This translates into CASRLVWVGEQYF.

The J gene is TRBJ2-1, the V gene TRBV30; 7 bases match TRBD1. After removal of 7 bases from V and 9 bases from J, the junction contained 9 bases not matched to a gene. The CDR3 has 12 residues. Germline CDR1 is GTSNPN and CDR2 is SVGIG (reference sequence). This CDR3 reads CAFDRVGAEQFF. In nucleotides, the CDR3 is TGTGCCTTCGACAGGGTGGGCGCTGAGCAGTTCTTC. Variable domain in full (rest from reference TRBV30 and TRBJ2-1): SQTIHQWPATLVQPVGSPLSLECTVEGTSNPNLYWYRQAAGRGLQLLFYSVGIGQISSEVPQNLSASRPQDRQFILSSKKLLLSDSGFYLCAFDRVGAEQFFGPGTRLTVL.

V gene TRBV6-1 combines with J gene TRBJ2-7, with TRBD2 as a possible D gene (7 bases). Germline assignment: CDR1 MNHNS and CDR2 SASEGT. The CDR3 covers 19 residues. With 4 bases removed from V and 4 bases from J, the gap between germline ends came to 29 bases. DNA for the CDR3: TGTGCCAGCAGTGGACTCGGGGGGCCCGGAACCTCGACCATTTACGAGCAGTACTTC. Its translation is CASSGLGGPGTSTIYEQYF.